This entry concerns a single T cell receptor (beta chain). Since a much larger clone is just one base distant, this may be a read error. This sample stems from a study of immune characterization of retroperitoneal liposarcoma. In TCRdb, the PCR reads were re-called with MiXCR into one record per CDR3 protein. The repertoire holds some 8,200 distinct CDR3 sequences, with about two fifths as singletons. This CDR3 has 15 residues. The V gene's germline CDR1 is MNHEY and CDR2 SMNVEV (reference sequence). The ends were cut back, 2 bases at V and 10 bases at J, with 18 bases in the middle. The clonotype was recovered from a male donor with retroperitoneal liposarcoma. The sample consisted of tumor tissue. This sequence joins TRBV27 and TRBJ2-1; tentatively, D is TRBD1 or TRBD2 (7 bases each). The CDR3 loop reads CASSLRTRGGYEQFF. Here the CDR3 DNA reads TGTGCCAGCAGTTTACGTACCAGGGGGGGCTACGAGCAGTTCTTC.